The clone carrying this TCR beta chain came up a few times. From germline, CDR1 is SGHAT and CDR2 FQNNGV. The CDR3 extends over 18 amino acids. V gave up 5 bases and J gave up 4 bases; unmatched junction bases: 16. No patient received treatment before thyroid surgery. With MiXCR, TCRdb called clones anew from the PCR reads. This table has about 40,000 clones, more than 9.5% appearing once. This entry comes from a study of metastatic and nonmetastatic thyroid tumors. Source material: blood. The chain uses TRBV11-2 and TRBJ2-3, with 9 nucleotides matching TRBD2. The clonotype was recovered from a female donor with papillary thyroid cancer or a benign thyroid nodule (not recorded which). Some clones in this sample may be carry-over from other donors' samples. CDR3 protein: CASSVGLGLARDSDTQYF. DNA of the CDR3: TGTGCCAGCAGCGTAGGACTTGGACTAGCGAGAGATTCAGATACGCAGTATTTT. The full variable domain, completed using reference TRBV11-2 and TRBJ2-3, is EAGVAQSPRYKIIEKRQSVAFWCNPISGHATLYWYQQILGQGPKLLIQFQNNGVVDDSQLPKDRFSAERLKGVDSTLKIQPAKLEDSAVYLCASSVGLGLARDSDTQYFGPGTRLTVL.